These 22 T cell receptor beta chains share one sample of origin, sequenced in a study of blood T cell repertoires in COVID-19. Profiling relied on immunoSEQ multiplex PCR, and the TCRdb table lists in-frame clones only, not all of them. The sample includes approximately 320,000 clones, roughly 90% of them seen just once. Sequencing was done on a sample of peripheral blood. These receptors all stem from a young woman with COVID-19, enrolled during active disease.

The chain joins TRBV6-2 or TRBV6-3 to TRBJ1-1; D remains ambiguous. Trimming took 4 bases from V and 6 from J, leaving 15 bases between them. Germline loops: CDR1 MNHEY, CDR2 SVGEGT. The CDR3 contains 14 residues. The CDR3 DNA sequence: TGTGCCAGCAGTTTGCCGGGGTGGGAGCCTGAAGCTTTCTTT. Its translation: CASSLPGWEPEAFF.

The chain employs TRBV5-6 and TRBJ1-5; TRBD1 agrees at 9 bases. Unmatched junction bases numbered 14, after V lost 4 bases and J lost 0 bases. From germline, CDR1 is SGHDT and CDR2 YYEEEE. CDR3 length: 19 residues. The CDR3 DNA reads TGTGCCAGCAGCCCCTGGGCGGGACAGGGACCCTATAGCAATCAGCCCCAGCATTTT. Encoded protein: CASSPWAGQGPYSNQPQHF.

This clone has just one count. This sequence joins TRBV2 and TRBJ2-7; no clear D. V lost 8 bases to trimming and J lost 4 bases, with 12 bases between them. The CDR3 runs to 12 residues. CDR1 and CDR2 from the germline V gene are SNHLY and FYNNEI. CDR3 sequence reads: CASLVANYEQYF. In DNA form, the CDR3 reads TGTGCCAGCCTCGTAGCCAATTACGAGCAGTACTTC.

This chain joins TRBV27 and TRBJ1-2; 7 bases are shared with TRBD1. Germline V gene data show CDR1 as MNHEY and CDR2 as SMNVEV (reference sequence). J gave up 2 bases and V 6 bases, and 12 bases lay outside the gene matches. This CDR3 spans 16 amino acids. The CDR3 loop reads CASSPSVGTENYGYTF. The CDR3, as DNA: TGTGCCAGCAGCCCCTCGGTGGGGACAGAAAACTATGGCTACACCTTC.

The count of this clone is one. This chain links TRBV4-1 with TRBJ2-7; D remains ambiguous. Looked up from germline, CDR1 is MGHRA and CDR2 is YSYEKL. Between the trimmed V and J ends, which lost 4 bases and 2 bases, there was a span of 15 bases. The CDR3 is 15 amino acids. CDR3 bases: TGCGCCAGCAGCCCCGGTGTGGGCACTCCCTACGAGCAGTACTTC. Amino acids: CASSPGVGTPYEQYF.

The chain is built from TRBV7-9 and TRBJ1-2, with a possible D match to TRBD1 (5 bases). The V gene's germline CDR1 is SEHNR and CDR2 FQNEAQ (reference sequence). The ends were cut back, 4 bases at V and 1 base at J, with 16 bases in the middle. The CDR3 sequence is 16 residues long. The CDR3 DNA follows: TGTGCCAGCAGCTACCCCGGGGGGTTAGGTAACTATGGCTACACCTTC. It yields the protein CASSYPGGLGNYGYTF. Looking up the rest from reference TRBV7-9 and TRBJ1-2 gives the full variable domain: DTGVSQNPRHKITKRGQNVTFRCDPISEHNRLYWYRQTLGQGPEFLTYFQNEAQLEKSRLLSDRFSAERPKGSFSTLEIQRTEQGDSAMYLCASSYPGGLGNYGYTFGSGTRLTVV.

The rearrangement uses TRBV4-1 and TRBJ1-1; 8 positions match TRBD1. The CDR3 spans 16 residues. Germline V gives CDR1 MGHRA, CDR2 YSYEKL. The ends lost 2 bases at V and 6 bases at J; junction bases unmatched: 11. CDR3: CASSQPGQVRNPEAFF. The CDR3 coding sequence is TGCGCCAGCAGCCAACCGGGACAGGTTAGGAATCCTGAAGCTTTCTTT.

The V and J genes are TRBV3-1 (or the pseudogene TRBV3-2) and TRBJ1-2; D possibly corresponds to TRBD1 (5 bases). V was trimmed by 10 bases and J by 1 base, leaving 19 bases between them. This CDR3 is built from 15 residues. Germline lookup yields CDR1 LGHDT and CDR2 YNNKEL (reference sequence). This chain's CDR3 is CATTPGHSLNYGYTF. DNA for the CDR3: TGTGCCACCACGCCAGGGCACAGCCTTAACTATGGCTACACCTTC.

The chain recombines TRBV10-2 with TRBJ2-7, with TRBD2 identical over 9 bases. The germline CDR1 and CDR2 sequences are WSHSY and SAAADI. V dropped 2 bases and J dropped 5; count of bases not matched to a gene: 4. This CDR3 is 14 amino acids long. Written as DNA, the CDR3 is TGCGCCAGCAGTGAGGCGGGACTAGCCCACGAGCAGTACTTC. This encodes CASSEAGLAHEQYF.

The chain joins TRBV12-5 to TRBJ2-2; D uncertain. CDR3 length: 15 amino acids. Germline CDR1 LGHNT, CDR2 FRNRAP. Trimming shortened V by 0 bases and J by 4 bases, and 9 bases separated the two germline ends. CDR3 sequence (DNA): TGTGCTAGTGGTTTGGTATATAGTAGCACCGGGGAGCTGTTTTTT. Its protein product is CASGLVYSSTGELFF.

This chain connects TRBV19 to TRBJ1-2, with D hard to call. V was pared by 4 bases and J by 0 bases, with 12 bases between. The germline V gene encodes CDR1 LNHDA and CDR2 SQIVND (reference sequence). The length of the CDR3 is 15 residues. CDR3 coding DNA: TGTGCCAGTAGTACCTTCCAAGGAGCTAACTATGGCTACACCTTC. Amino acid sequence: CASSTFQGANYGYTF.

The CDR3, as DNA: TGCGCCAGCAGCTTGGTTAGGACAGGGGTTTCACCCCTCCACTTT. The encoded protein is CASSLVRTGVSPLHF. The chain carries TRBV5-1 and TRBJ1-6, with 9 nucleotides matching TRBD1. Germline CDR1 and CDR2: SGHRS and YFSETQ. This CDR3 comprises 15 residues. V was pared by 0 bases and J by 9 bases, with 4 bases of the junction left unmatched.

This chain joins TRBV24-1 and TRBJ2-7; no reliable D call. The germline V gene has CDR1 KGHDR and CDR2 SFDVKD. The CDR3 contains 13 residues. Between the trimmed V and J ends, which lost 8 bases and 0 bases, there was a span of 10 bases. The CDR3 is CATMPMSSYEQYF. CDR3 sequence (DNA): TGTGCCACCATGCCCATGAGCTCCTACGAGCAGTACTTC.

The CDR3 protein is CASSGTGNNQPQHF. In DNA form, the CDR3 reads TGTGCCAGCAGTGGGACAGGGAACAATCAGCCCCAGCATTTT. This chain joins TRBV25-1 and TRBJ1-5, with 8 positions matching TRBD1. This CDR3 contains 14 residues. Germline V CDR1 and CDR2: MGHDK, SYGVNS. With V trimmed by 4 bases and J by 3 bases, 2 bases remained unmatched.

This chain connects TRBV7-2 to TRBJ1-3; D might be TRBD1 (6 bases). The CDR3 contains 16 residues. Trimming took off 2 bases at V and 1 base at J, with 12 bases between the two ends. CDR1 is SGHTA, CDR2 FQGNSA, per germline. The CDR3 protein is CASSLMTTGSGNTIYF. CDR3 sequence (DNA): TGTGCCAGCAGCTTAATGACAACAGGGTCTGGAAACACCATATATTTT.

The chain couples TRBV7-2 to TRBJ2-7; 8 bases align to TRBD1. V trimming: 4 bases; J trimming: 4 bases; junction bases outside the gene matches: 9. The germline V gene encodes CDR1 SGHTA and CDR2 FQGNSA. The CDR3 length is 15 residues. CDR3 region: CASSYWTGKQYEQYF. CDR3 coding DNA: TGTGCCAGCAGCTATTGGACAGGGAAGCAGTACGAGCAGTACTTC.

The CDR3 is CASSLARGAFF. CDR3 bases: TGTGCCAGCAGCTTAGCCAGGGGAGCTTTCTTT. The J gene is TRBJ1-1, the V gene TRBV7-9; D is perhaps TRBD1 (6 bases). The V end lost 0 bases, the J end lost 10 bases, and 6 bases lay between the germline ends. This CDR3 is 11 amino acids long. Per germline, CDR1 SEHNR and CDR2 FQNEAQ (reference sequence).

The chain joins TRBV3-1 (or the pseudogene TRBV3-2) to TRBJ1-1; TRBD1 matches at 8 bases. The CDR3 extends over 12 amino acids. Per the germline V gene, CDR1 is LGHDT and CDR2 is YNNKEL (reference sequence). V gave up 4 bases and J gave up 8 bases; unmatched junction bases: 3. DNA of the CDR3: TGTGCCAGCAGCCGAAGGACAGGGGAAGCTTTCTTT. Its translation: CASSRRTGEAFF.

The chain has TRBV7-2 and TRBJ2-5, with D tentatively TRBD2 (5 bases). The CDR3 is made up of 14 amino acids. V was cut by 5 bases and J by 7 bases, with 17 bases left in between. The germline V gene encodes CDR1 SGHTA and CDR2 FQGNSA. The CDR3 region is CASSHRVLGATQYF. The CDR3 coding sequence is TGTGCCAGCAGCCATAGAGTACTAGGTGCGACCCAGTACTTC.

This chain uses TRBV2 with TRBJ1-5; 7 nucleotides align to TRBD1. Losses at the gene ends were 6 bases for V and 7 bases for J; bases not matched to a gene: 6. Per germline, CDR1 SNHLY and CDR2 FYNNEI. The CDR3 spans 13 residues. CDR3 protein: CASRRQGGQPQHF. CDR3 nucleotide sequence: TGTGCCAGCAGAAGACAGGGAGGACAGCCCCAGCATTTT.

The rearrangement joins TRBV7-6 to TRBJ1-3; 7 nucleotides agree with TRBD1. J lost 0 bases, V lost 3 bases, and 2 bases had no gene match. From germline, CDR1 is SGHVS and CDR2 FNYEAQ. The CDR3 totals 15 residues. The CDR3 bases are TGTGCCAGCAGCTTCGGGGACAGCTCTGGAAACACCATATATTTT. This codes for CASSFGDSSGNTIYF.

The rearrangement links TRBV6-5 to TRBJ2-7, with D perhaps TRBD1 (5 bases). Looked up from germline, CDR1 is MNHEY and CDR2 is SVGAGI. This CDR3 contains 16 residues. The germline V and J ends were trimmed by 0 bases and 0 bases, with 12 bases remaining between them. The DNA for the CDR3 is TGTGCCAGCAGTTACTCGACAGCCAGCCTCTCCTACGAGCAGTACTTC. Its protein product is CASSYSTASLSYEQYF.